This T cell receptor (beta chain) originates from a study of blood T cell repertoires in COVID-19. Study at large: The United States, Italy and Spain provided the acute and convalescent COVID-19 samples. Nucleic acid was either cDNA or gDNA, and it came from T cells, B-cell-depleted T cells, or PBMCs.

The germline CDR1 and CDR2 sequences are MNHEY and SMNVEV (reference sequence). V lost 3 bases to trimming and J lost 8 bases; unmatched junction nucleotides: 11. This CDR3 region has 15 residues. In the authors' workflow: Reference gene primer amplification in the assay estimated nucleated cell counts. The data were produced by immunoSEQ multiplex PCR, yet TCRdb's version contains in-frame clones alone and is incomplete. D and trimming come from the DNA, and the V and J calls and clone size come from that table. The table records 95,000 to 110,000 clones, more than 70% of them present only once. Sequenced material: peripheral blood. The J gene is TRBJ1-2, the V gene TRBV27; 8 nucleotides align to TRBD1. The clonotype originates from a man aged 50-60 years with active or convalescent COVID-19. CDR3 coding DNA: TGTGCCAGCAGTTTCTACGGGACAGGCAGGGAGGGCTACACCTTC. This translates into CASSFYGTGREGYTF.